The entry below gives a single T cell receptor beta chain sequence along with its context. As yet, its antigen is unknown. The data stem from a study of shared clonotypes between healthy human individuals. About the study: A few men and a couple of women, aged 18 to 49, were donors. Study observations and caveats: Though the depth was large, rarefaction showed that sorted-subset sequencing was incomplete.

Assay: immunoSEQ multiplex PCR; the TCRdb copy retains only in-frame clones and omits some. The sample contains 1,100,000 or so clones, approximately 80% of which appear only once. Germline values: CDR1 SGHNT, CDR2 YYREEE (reference sequence). The ends lost 0 bases at V and 5 bases at J; junction bases unmatched: 8. The CDR3 is 17 residues long. In the CD4+ fraction, cells were divided into CD45RA+ naive and CD45RA-negative memory subsets. The sample taken for sequencing was memory CD4+ T cells from PBMCs. As for subset: CD45RA-negative fraction. The chain recombines TRBV5-4 with TRBJ2-5; 12 nucleotides match TRBD2. The sequence derives from a man between 18 and 29 years old in good health. Some clones in this sample may be carry-over from other donors' samples. CDR3 amino acids: CASSLATSGSLGETQYF. The CDR3 nucleotides are TGTGCCAGCAGCTTGGCGACTAGCGGGAGTCTGGGGGAGACCCAGTACTTC. The full variable domain, completed using reference TRBV5-4 and TRBJ2-5, is ETGVTQSPTHLIKTRGQQVTLRCSSQSGHNTVSWYQQALGQGPQFIFQYYREEENGRGNFPPRFSGLQFPNYSSELNVNALELDDSALYLCASSLATSGSLGETQYFGPGTRLLVL.